This T cell receptor (beta chain) was identified in a study of cytomegalovirus exposure and HLA in healthy donors (dated by TCRdb to the late 2010s). With regard to the full study: According to an earlier analysis of around 600 of the donors, about 170 million T cells yielded over 100 million unique TCR beta sequences and more than 250 Gb of sequence data. Every discovery cohort repertoire had been produced on one sequencing platform. An early release covering 550 to 650 HLA-typed donors comprised about 300 gigabases of sequencing data and approximately 80 million unique TCR sequences. To study patterns of TCR occurrence, a later analysis re-analyzed previously published TCR beta repertoires from 500 to 850 donors and added high-resolution HLA genotyping. Among several hundred genotyped donors of the cohort, an average of roughly 230,000 unique TCR beta nucleotide sequences was sequenced per donor, of which approximately 19% were non-productive. Class I and class II HLA loci were covered by the typing at four-digit resolution. About five DR-DQ haplotypes were treated as single units for association and clustering because of strong linkage in the cohort. To predict cytomegalovirus infection status, the study combined high-throughput TCR immunosequencing, statistical association of individual TCRs with disease status, and machine learning. A separate validation cohort of 90 to 150 different subjects was used in addition to the roughly 670-subject first cohort. Using immunosequencing, the study profiled T cell repertoires from about 650 subjects and related those repertoires to cytomegalovirus serostatus. Alongside the repertoire data, information on donor age, sex, ethnicity and CMV serostatus was compiled. A later genetic analysis took genome-wide SNP genotypes for 398 of the 666 donors and used that subset as a discovery cohort. The study aimed to test whether signatures of past pathogen exposure could be identified by cataloging public T cell receptors. Of the approximately 370 genotyped donors, 65% to 90% were placed in the genetic ancestry cluster associated with self-reported Caucasian donors. The number of typed donors differed by locus: roughly 629-640 for A, B, C, DRB1 and DQB1; some 540 for DQA1; fewer than 610 for DPA1; and 400 to 480 for DPB1. Rather than drawing on any new phenotypic data, the later analysis identified candidate immune exposures from TCR beta sequences and the way those sequences occurred across donors. To decide whether each TCR beta V gene segment behaved as functional or pseudogenic, an earlier analysis of over 500 of the donors relied on high-throughput TCR beta sequencing. Here is what the overall study found, with its caveats: In a later analysis, most CMV-associated TCR beta chains were found to appear HLA-restricted, with HLA associations seemingly driven largely by CMV exposure. The cohort was sequenced for TCR beta chains only, and without alpha or paired-chain data the features that could be detected were limited. The 87-base-pair reads could not distinguish some IMGT-functional V segments, including TRBV6-2 and TRBV6-3, so those segments were excluded. When HLA alleles, especially DR and DQ, strongly co-occurred, TCR associations were difficult to assign to individual alleles. In a later genetic analysis, a missense DCLRE1C variant was associated with V-gene and J-gene trimming of TCR beta chains, and the association was replicated in an independent cohort. A few of the identified cytomegalovirus-associated TCR beta chains were confirmed in vitro to be specific for cytomegalovirus antigens. The study listed 150 to 200 TCR beta chains as associated with cytomegalovirus. Because HLA typing was missing for some donors at each locus, association tests included only the typed subset. A later genetic analysis reported fewer N-insertions in productive TCRs among donors in an Asian-associated ancestry cluster than the approximately 670-donor mean. At a false discovery rate of 0.05, a later analysis linked approximately 18,000 TCR beta sequences to specific HLA alleles. Presence/absence analyses assumed roughly uniform sequencing depth across donors, an assumption that may not hold. Seventeen rarely observed V segments, including chromosome 9 orphons, were excluded from the earlier analysis of approximately 500 of the donors because counts were too low. Most TCR sequences were observed very rarely across donors, whereas some public TCRs were present in many individuals. Cytomegalovirus status was reported to be diagnosed by the classifier with high specificity and sensitivity in both the original and validation cohorts. Immune exposure information for the cohort was limited to CMV serostatus. According to a later analysis, TCR association rates differed among HLA loci, with DRB1 alleles showing the most associated TCRs and HLA-C alleles showing the fewest. In a later analysis, several top co-occurrence clusters were reported to appear linked to parvovirus B19, influenza, CMV and Epstein-Barr virus. In a later analysis, HLA-associated TCR beta chains showed more clonal expansion and lower generation probabilities than non-associated chains that were equally common. A further reported finding was that TCR beta sequences accurately predicted the HLA-A and HLA-B alleles for most subjects in the first cohort. Correlated functional status among segregating V segments might reflect linkage disequilibrium, but an unknown experimental factor could not be ruled out. It was suggested by the authors that the approach could potentially be generalized to other disease states and immunological phenotypes. An earlier analysis of around 600 of the donors showed that most TCR beta V segments appeared in productive rearrangements either about 87% or about 30% of the time, which broadly matched IMGT annotations. A cluster of highly shared sequence variants was judged likely to represent a technical artifact of the sequencing pipeline.

V is reduced by 3 bases and J by 0 bases, leaving a spacing of 9 bases between them. For CDR1 and CDR2, the germline V gene lists KGHSH and LQKENI. The CDR3 sequence holds 15 residues, the cysteine and phenylalanine included. The read is trimmed to its CDR3 DNA, 45 bases read in frame from base 1. The library relied on the immunoSEQ multiplex PCR assay. A mixture of 60 forward primers for TCR Vbeta segments and 13 reverse primers for TCR Jbeta segments was used in the multiplex PCR. A multiplex PCR assay on genomic DNA amplified the CDR3 region of rearranged TCR beta genes. On the Illumina HiSeq System, the amplified TCR beta libraries were sequenced as 87-base-pair reads. Processing in the source paper ran as follows. In a later analysis, some 80 million unique TCR beta chains were counted across the 690 or so repertoires, and roughly 10 million of these chains were shared by at least two donors. To remove PCR and sequencing errors, raw reads were error-corrected and collapsed into unique sequences using a nearest-neighbor algorithm that merged closely related sequences. CDR3 sequences were aligned to IMGT reference sequences to assign V, D and J gene segments. Each retained sequence needed at least a six-nucleotide match to both a V gene segment and a J gene segment. Rearrangements were classified as productive when the CDR3 lacked stop codons and remained in frame with V and J, and all other rearrangements were classified as non-productive. CDR3 was defined by IMGT convention, running from the second conserved V-encoded cysteine to the conserved J-encoded phenylalanine. In an earlier analysis of more than 550 of the donors, sequences lacking an unambiguous match to a single V gene segment were excluded. An earlier analysis of just under 600 of the donors called V segments functional above 56.7% productive rearrangements and segregating when the between-donor standard deviation exceeded 5%. A statistical classification framework was developed to diagnose cytomegalovirus status using the catalog of TCR beta chain sequences. In a later analysis, V and J genes were assigned by comparing TCR nucleotide sequences against IMGT/GENE-DB human TR gene sequences. In a later analysis, CDR3 sequences and most-parsimonious VDJ recombination scenarios were assigned using the TCRdist pipeline. A later analysis defined each TCR beta chain by its CDR3 amino acid sequence plus V-gene family, and excluded reads lacking a unique V-gene family. A later analysis removed 592 highly shared, low-generation-probability nucleotide sequences to deal with suspected cross-contamination and a sequencing artifact. A later analysis calculated a clonal expansion index for each public chain from normalized within-repertoire ranks of inferred template counts. In a later analysis, generation probabilities were computed using a VDJ recombination model fitted to out-of-frame rearrangements, and the results were checked against IGoR. In a later analysis, hypergeometric tests were used to score TCR-TCR, TCR-HLA and TCR-CMV co-occurrence, with a repertoire-size bias correction applied to TCR pairs. False discovery rates were estimated in a later analysis by permuting HLA or CMV assignments 20 times. In a later analysis, co-occurring TCRs were grouped using DBSCAN, and TCRdist sequence similarity was added for clustering within HLA-allele-positive subsets. Repertoires with fewer than 30,000 or more than 120,000 public chains, plus five repertoires with anomalous nucleotide sharing, were excluded from co-occurrence clustering. TCRdb provides this immuneACCESS table in a form limited to in-frame rearrangements. Some clones are lacking; in checked studies, under half of them reflect an unresolved V gene, and why the rest are absent is not known. V, J and clone size derive from that table, while D and trimming were established from the DNA sequence. The sample data list about 160,000 clones, and approximately 80% of these were observed just once. The ten largest make up about 7.7% of the sample.

With regard to this clone: Its binding antigen is unknown. It has no much larger one-base neighbor in the sample; base qualities were not kept.

The cohort was made up of 650 to 700 healthy bone marrow donors. All cohort members were sampled while nominally healthy, although unrecorded immune exposures were likely present. The donor tested CMV seropositive and was one of the 289 seropositive cohort members. Each donor provided a peripheral blood sample, and peripheral blood mononuclear cells were used for TCR beta sequencing. The Qiagen DNeasy Blood Extraction Kit was used to extract genomic DNA from the blood cell samples. What was sequenced was PBMCs. The TCR was taken from a woman aged 30 to 39 in good health and CMV-seropositive. The chain is encoded by TRBV18 joined to TRBJ2-4; TRBD2 could be the D gene, as 5 bases match. The CDR3 reads CASSPRVLAKNIQYF. The DNA is as follows: TGTGCCAGCTCACCGCGGGTTCTAGCCAAAAACATTCAGTACTTC.